Below, 29 T cell receptor beta chains from the same sample are listed, as sequenced in a study of monozygotic twins with inflammatory bowel disease. TCRdb re-analyzed the 5' RACE reads; it lists each CDR3 protein once, without DNA. The listing contains 110,000 to 150,000 distinct CDR3 sequences. Input material: blood. These receptors were collected from a human donor with ulcerative colitis or Crohn's disease, or a healthy co-twin of an affected twin (not recorded which).

The V call is TRBV11-2, the J call TRBJ2-2; TCRdb's D call of TRBD2 is untestable without DNA. Germline V gives CDR1 SGHAT, CDR2 FQNNGV. This CDR3 is 14 amino acids long. The CDR3 protein is CASSLDGGTGELFF.

The genes are TRBV20-1 and TRBJ2-2; TCRdb proposes TRBD2, but this gene call is untestable without DNA. The germline V gene has CDR1 DFQATT and CDR2 SNEGSKA (reference sequence). There are 15 residues in the CDR3. CDR3 residues: CSARRGTRNTGELFF.

The chain combines TRBV14 with TRBJ2-7; TCRdb's D gene call, TRBD1, goes unchecked for lack of DNA. CDR1 and CDR2 (germline): SGHDN, FVKESK. The CDR3 sequence is 13 residues long. CDR3 region: CASSQGRGNEQYF. The full variable domain, its missing parts supplied by reference TRBV14 and TRBJ2-7, is EAGVTQFPSHSVIEKGQTVTLRCDPISGHDNLYWYRRVMGKEIKFLLHFVKESKQDESGMPNNRFLAERTGGTYSTLKVQPAELEDSGVYFCASSQGRGNEQYFGPGTRLTVT.

The chain employs TRBV29-1 and TRBJ2-2; there is no DNA to check the TCRdb D call of TRBD2. This CDR3 region has 15 residues. CDR1 and CDR2 (germline): SQVTM, ANQGSEA. The CDR3 spells CSADSGRVNTGELFF.

V and J are TRBV6-1 and TRBJ1-5; there is no DNA to check the TCRdb D call of TRBD1. Germline CDR1 MNHNS, CDR2 SASEGT. This CDR3 has 16 residues. Here the CDR3 reads CASSQPLQRVSQPQHF.

V gene TRBV19 combines with J gene TRBJ2-3. Germline V gives CDR1 LNHDA, CDR2 SQIVND (reference sequence). The CDR3 runs 13 residues. Here the CDR3 reads CATRFLSTDTQYF. The whole variable domain, remainder taken from reference TRBV19 and TRBJ2-3, is DGGITQSPKYLFRKEGQNVTLSCEQNLNHDAMYWYRQDPGQGLRLIYYSQIVNDFQKGDIAEGYSVSREKKESFPLTVTSAQKNPTAFYLCATRFLSTDTQYFGPGTRLTVL.

The chain couples TRBV20-1 to TRBJ2-7; TCRdb's D call of TRBD1 is untestable without DNA. The CDR3 totals 15 residues. Germline values: CDR1 DFQATT, CDR2 SNEGSKA (reference sequence). This CDR3 is CSARNPRVGIYEQYF.

The rearrangement uses TRBV6-2 or TRBV6-3 and TRBJ2-2; TCRdb picks TRBD2, but there is no DNA to check that call. The CDR3 is 14 amino acids. Germline V gene data show CDR1 as MNHEY and CDR2 as SVGEGT. The CDR3 protein is CASKGTSGTGELFF.

This chain joins TRBV12-3 or TRBV12-4 and TRBJ2-3; as DNA is missing, the TRBD2 call by TCRdb cannot be tested. This CDR3 comprises 15 residues. The chain's CDR3 is CASSLLEGRADTQYF.

This chain links TRBV15 with TRBJ2-7; lacking DNA, the TRBD1 call made by TCRdb goes unchecked. Germline CDR1 LNHNV, CDR2 YYDKDF (reference sequence). CDR3 length equals 13 residues. The chain's CDR3 is CATKGQGHYEQYF.

This chain uses TRBV12-3 or TRBV12-4 with TRBJ1-4; lacking DNA, the TRBD1 call made by TCRdb goes unchecked. The CDR3 spans 14 residues. The CDR3 is CASTWTRTNEKLFF.

The chain links TRBV9 to TRBJ1-5; there is no DNA to check the TCRdb D call of TRBD1. Germline V gene lookup returns CDR1 SGDLS and CDR2 YYNGEE. This CDR3 contains 15 residues. CDR3 region: CASSVTGDGSQPQHF.

The chain links TRBV10-3 to TRBJ2-7. The CDR3 runs to 15 residues. Germline CDR1 and CDR2: ENHRY and SYGVKD. This chain's CDR3 is CAISESGQGAYEQYF.

This rearrangement joins TRBV29-1 to TRBJ2-7; TCRdb picks TRBD1, but there is no DNA to check that call. The CDR3 has 13 amino acids. Germline-derived CDR1 and CDR2 are SQVTM and ANQGSEA. CDR3 amino acids: CSVCDSGAYEQYF.

V is TRBV3-1 and J is TRBJ1-3. The CDR3 has 17 amino acids. Per the germline V gene, CDR1 is LGHDT and CDR2 is YNNKEL (reference sequence). CDR3: CASSQFGTIARGNTIYF.

The chain links TRBV7-2 to TRBJ2-7; lacking DNA, the TRBD2 call made by TCRdb goes unchecked. Germline V gene data show CDR1 as SGHTA and CDR2 as FQGNSA. This CDR3 is 13 amino acids long. CDR3 loop: CASSSRGRSEQYF.

The V call is TRBV27, the J call TRBJ2-5; there is no DNA to check the TCRdb D call of TRBD2. The CDR3 contains 17 residues. CDR1 and CDR2 (germline): MNHEY, SMNVEV (reference sequence). The CDR3 here is CASSSGTSGRLQETQYF.

The rearrangement joins TRBV7-2 to TRBJ1-6; TCRdb reports TRBD1, a call that lacks DNA to check it against. The germline gives CDR1 SGHTA, CDR2 FQGNSA. The CDR3 is 15 amino acids. The CDR3 is CASSLEGPGMSPLHF.

V is TRBV18 and J is TRBJ1-1; TCRdb names TRBD1, which stays unverified in the absence of DNA. Germline V gives CDR1 KGHSH, CDR2 LQKENI. The CDR3 is 12 amino acids. CDR3 in amino acids: CASSPQSGGAFF.

CDR3 sequence reads: CASSPWGPNQPQHF. This chain connects TRBV7-9 to TRBJ1-5. Germline CDR1 SEHNR, CDR2 FQNEAQ (reference sequence). This CDR3 is built from 14 residues.

The J gene is TRBJ1-2, the V gene TRBV5-1; TCRdb indicates TRBD1, and absent DNA this call remains unverified. The germline V gene has CDR1 SGHRS and CDR2 YFSETQ. This CDR3 spans 12 amino acids. The CDR3 here is CASSLQGEGYTF.

V gene TRBV28 combines with J gene TRBJ2-3; TCRdb's D gene call, TRBD2, goes unchecked for lack of DNA. CDR1 is MDHEN and CDR2 is SYDVKM in the germline V gene. The CDR3 consists of 15 residues. The CDR3 loop reads CATSLGRPSTDTQYF.

The CDR3: CASSADWAGGGHEQFF. This chain uses TRBV11-2 with TRBJ2-1; TCRdb picks TRBD2, but there is no DNA to check that call. This CDR3 has 16 amino acids. The V gene's germline CDR1 is SGHAT and CDR2 FQNNGV.

The chain is built from TRBV4-2 and TRBJ1-1. Germline V lookup: CDR1 LGHNA, CDR2 YNFKEQ. The CDR3 is 14 residues long. The chain's CDR3 is CASTAGARNTEAFF.

The chain carries TRBV7-2 and TRBJ2-1; TCRdb's D gene call, TRBD2, goes unchecked for lack of DNA. In germline, CDR1 is SGHTA, CDR2 FQGNSA. There are 16 residues in the CDR3. This CDR3 reads CASSLRTSGTGNEQFF.

The J gene is TRBJ2-1, the V gene TRBV20-1; TCRdb outputs TRBD2, but without DNA this stays unchecked. The CDR3 is 16 amino acids. Germline V lookup: CDR1 DFQATT, CDR2 SNEGSKA (reference sequence). The CDR3 sequence: CSAKELDPSVYNEQFF.

J is TRBJ1-3 and V is TRBV20-1; there is no DNA to check the TCRdb D call of TRBD1. Germline V gene data show CDR1 as DFQATT and CDR2 as SNEGSKA (reference sequence). The CDR3 consists of 15 residues. CDR3 region: CSASTGAHSGNTIYF.

This CDR3 is CASSRPGGAGYLSTDTQYF. The chain joins TRBV9 to TRBJ2-3; TCRdb's D call of TRBD2 is untestable without DNA. The CDR3 runs to 19 residues. In germline, CDR1 is SGDLS, CDR2 YYNGEE.

J is TRBJ2-2 and V is TRBV5-1. The germline V gene encodes CDR1 SGHRS and CDR2 YFSETQ. CDR3 size: 15 residues. The CDR3 spells CASSWGRGNTGELFF.